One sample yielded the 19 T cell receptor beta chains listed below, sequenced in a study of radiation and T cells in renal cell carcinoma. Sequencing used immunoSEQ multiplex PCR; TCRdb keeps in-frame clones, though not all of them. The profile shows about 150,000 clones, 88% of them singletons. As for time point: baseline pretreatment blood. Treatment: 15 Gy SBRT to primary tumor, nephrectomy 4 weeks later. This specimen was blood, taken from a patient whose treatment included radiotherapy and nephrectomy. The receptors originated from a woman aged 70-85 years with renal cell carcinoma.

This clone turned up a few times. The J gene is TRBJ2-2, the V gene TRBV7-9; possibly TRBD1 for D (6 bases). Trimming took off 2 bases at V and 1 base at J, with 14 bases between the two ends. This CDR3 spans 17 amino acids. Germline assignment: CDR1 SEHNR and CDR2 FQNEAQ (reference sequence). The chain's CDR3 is CASSLRGSGENTGELFF. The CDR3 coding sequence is TGTGCCAGCAGCTTAAGGGGGTCAGGGGAGAACACCGGGGAGCTGTTTTTT. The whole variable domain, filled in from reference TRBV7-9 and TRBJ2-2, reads DTGVSQNPRHKITKRGQNVTFRCDPISEHNRLYWYRQTLGQGPEFLTYFQNEAQLEKSRLLSDRFSAERPKGSFSTLEIQRTEQGDSAMYLCASSLRGSGENTGELFFGEGSRLTVL.

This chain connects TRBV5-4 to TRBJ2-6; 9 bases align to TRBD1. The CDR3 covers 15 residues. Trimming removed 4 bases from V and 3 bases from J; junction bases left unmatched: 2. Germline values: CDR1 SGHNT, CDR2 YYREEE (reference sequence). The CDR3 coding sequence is TGTGCCAGCAGCCGGGACAGGGTTGGGGCCAACGTCCTGACTTTC. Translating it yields CASSRDRVGANVLTF.

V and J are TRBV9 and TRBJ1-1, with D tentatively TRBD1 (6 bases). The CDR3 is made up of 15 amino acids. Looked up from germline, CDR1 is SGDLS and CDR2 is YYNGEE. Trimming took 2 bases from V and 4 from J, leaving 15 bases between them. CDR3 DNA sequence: TGTGCCAGCAGCGTTTCGGACAGCGTGGGCACTGAAGCTTTCTTT. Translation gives CASSVSDSVGTEAFF.

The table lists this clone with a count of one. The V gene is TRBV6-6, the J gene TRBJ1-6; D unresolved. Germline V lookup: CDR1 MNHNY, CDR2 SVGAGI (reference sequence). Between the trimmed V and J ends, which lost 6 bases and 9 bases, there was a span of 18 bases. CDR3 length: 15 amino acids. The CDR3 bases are TGTGCCAGCAGCTTGGGCCCATTTAGAGGTTCACCCCTCCACTTT. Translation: CASSLGPFRGSPLHF.

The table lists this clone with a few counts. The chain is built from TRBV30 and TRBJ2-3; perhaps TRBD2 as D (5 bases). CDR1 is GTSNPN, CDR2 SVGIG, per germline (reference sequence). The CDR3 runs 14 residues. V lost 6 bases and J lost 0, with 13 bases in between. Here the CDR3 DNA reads TGTGCCTGCCTGACTTGGACTAGCACAGATACGCAGTATTTT. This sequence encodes CACLTWTSTDTQYF.

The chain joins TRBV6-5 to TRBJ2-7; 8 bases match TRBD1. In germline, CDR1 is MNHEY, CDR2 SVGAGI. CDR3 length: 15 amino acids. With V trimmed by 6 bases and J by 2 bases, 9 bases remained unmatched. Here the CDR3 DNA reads TGTGCCAGCAGACTTGGACAGGGCACACCCTACGAGCAGTACTTC. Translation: CASRLGQGTPYEQYF.

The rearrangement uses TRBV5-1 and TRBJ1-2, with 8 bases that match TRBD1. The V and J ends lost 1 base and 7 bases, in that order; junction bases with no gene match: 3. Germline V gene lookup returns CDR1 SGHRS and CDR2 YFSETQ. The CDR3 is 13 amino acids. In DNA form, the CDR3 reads TGCGCCAGCAGCTTGCAGGGGGCGTCTGGCTACACCTTC. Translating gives CASSLQGASGYTF.

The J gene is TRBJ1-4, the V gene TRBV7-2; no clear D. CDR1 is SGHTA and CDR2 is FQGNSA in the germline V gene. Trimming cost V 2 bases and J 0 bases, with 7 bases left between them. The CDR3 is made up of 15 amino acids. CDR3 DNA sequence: TGTGCCAGCAGCTTACAATTTGCAACTAATGAAAAACTGTTTTTT. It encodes CASSLQFATNEKLFF.

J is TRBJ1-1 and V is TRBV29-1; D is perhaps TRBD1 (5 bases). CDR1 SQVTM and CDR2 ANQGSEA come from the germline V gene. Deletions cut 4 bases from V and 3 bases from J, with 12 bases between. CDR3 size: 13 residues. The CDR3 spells CSVAIGVDTEAFF. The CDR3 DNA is TGCAGCGTTGCGATAGGGGTGGACACTGAAGCTTTCTTT.

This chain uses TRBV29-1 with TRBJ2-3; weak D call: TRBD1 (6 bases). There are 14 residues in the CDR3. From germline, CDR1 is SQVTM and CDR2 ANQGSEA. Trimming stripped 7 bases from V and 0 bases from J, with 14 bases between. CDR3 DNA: TGCAGCGCTAGGACAGTTACTAGCACAGATACGCAGTATTTT. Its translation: CSARTVTSTDTQYF.

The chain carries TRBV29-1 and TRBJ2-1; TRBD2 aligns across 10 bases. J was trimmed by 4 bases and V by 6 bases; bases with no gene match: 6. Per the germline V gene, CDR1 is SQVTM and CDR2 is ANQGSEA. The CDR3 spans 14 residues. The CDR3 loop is CSVLAGGKYNEQFF. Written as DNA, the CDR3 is TGCAGCGTCTTAGCGGGGGGAAAGTACAATGAGCAGTTCTTC.

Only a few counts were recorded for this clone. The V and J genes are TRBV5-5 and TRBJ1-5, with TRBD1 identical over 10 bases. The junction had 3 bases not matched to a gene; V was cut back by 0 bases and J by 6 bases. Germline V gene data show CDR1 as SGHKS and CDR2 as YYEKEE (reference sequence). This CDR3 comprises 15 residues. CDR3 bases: TGTGCCAGCAGCTTGGCCGACAGGGGGCCTCAGCCCCAGCATTTT. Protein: CASSLADRGPQPQHF.

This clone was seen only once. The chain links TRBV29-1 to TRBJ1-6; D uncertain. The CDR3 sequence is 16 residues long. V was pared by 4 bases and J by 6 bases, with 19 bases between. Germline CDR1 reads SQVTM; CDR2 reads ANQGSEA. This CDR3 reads CSVGSSGSIGNSPLHF. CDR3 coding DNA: TGCAGCGTTGGGTCCTCGGGCTCTATAGGTAATTCACCCCTCCACTTT.

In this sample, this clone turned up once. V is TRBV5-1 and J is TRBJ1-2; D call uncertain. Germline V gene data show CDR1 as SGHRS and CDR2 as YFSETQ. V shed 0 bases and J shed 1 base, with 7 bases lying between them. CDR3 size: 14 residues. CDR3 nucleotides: TGCGCCAGCAGCTTGGATGCTGTTAACTATGGCTACACCTTC. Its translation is CASSLDAVNYGYTF.

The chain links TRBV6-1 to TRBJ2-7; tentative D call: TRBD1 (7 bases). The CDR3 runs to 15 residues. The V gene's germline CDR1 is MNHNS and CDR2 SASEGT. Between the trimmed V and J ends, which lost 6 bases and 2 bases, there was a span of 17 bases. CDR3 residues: CASRTGPGGAYEQYF. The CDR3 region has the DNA TGTGCCAGCAGGACAGGGCCGGGCGGGGCCTACGAGCAGTACTTC.

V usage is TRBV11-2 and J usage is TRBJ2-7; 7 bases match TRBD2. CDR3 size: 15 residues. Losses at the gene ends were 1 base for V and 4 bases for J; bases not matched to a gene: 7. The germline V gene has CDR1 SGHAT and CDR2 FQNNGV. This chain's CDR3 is CASSLAGGPGYEQYF. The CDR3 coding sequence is TGTGCCAGCAGCTTAGCGGGGGGACCCGGATACGAGCAGTACTTC.

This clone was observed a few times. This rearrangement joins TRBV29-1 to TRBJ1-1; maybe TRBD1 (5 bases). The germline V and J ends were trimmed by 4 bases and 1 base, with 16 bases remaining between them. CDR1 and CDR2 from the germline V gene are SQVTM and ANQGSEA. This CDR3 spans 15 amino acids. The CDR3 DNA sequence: TGCAGCGTTGGACTAGTGGCAGGGCAGAACACTGAAGCTTTCTTT. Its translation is CSVGLVAGQNTEAFF.

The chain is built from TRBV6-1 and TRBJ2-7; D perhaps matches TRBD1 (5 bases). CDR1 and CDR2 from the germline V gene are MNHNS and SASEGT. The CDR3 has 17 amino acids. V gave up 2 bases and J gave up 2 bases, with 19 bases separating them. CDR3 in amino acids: CASSEWGKGRVTYEQYF. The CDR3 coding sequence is TGTGCCAGCAGTGAATGGGGAAAAGGCAGGGTCACCTACGAGCAGTACTTC.

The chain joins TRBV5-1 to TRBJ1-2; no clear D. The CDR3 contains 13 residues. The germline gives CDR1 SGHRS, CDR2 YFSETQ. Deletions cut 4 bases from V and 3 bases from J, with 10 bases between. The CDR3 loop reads CASSPEGDYGYTF. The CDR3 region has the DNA TGCGCCAGCAGCCCTGAAGGTGACTATGGCTACACCTTC.